This paragraph reports one T cell receptor beta chain. Participants were aged roughly 18 to 90 years from some 24 US areas. Cohort placement rested on clinical history that participants reported themselves. These data come from a study of blood T cell repertoires in COVID-19. Background on the study: Acute and convalescent COVID-19 specimens originated in the United States, Italy and Spain. T cells, B-cell-depleted T cells, or PBMCs provided the cDNA or gDNA that served as material.

Unmatched junction bases numbered 8, after V lost 4 bases and J lost 8 bases. Germline loops: CDR1 SGHVS, CDR2 FQNEAQ. The CDR3 spans 14 residues. Sequencing used immunoSEQ multiplex PCR; TCRdb keeps in-frame clones, though not all of them. Found here are more than 150,000 clones, around 90% of them singletons; the top ten hold around 2.4%. The TCR comes from a woman aged 25 to 39 who had recovered from COVID-19. This chain connects TRBV7-8 to TRBJ1-2; 9 positions match TRBD1. The sequencing input was PBMCs or T cells enriched from blood (not recorded which). CDR3 region: CASSSQQGAGGYTF. The CDR3 region has the DNA TGTGCCAGCAGCTCGCAACAGGGGGCAGGAGGCTACACCTTC.